This T cell receptor beta chain came from a study of blood T cell repertoires in COVID-19. Clones were sequenced by immunoSEQ multiplex PCR, and TCRdb holds only the in-frame ones, with some missing. The sample carries tens of thousands of clones, about four fifths recorded once. This CDR3 contains 15 residues. CDR1 is ENHRY, CDR2 SYGVKD, per germline. With 6 bases clipped from V and 3 bases from J, the junction kept 4 bases outside the gene matches. This chain joins TRBV10-3 and TRBJ1-4, with 10 positions matching TRBD1. The source material was peripheral blood. This clonotype originated in a man aged 50-59 years with COVID-19, enrolled during active disease. The CDR3 DNA follows: TGTGCCATCAGACCCGGGACAGGGGCTAATGAAAAACTGTTTTTT. It yields the protein CAIRPGTGANEKLFF.